These 17 T cell receptor beta chains were sequenced from one sample in a study of T cell clonality in common variable immunodeficiency. The table came from immunoSEQ multiplex PCR; TCRdb's copy has only in-frame clones and leaves some out. This sample carries some 45,000 clones and no singletons, and about 6% goes to the top ten. The sample was peripheral blood mononuclear cells. The receptors come from a person aged 18 to 75 in good health.

This clone showed up many times. The CDR3 end falls 3 residues outside the read, so it is completed with the germline J gene. The chain combines TRBV19 with TRBJ1-4; no definite D call. Per germline, CDR1 LNHDA and CDR2 SQIVND (reference sequence). The CDR3 is 14 amino acids. The V end was cut by 5 bases, the J end by 0 bases, with 7 bases between. The part of the CDR3 DNA that was read is TGTGCCAGTAGTTACACCACAACTAATGAAAAA. Translating gives CASSYTTTNEK. The CDR3, in full, reads CASSYTTTNEKLFF. Looking up the rest from reference TRBV19 and TRBJ1-4 gives the full variable domain: DGGITQSPKYLFRKEGQNVTLSCEQNLNHDAMYWYRQDPGQGLRLIYYSQIVNDFQKGDIAEGYSVSREKKESFPLTVTSAQKNPTAFYLCASSYTTTNEKLFFGSGTQLSVL.

This clone was recorded at least ten times. The read stops 3 residues short of the end of the CDR3; the missing end is completed from the germline J gene. The V gene is TRBV7-2, the J gene TRBJ2-3; no clear D. Germline V gene sequence: CDR1 SGHTA, CDR2 FQGNSA. V gave up 1 base and J gave up 0 bases, with 8 bases separating them. This CDR3 has 15 amino acids. CDR3 DNA (partial): TGTGCCAGCAGCTTAGTAGTAGCTAGCACAGATACG. This gives the protein CASSLVVASTDT. The CDR3 as a whole reads CASSLVVASTDTQYF.

This clone was recorded at least ten times. The CDR3 sequence: CASRHDRGVGETQYF. CDR3 DNA, as far as it was read: TGTGCCAGCAGGCACGACAGGGGAGTGGGAGAGACC. The chain recombines TRBV6-4 with TRBJ2-5; 8 bases match TRBD1. The read ends 3 residues before the CDR3 terminus; that terminus is restored from the germline J gene. V lost 6 bases and J lost 4; bases outside the gene matches: 10. CDR1 and CDR2 from the germline V gene are MRHNA and SNTAGT. The length of the CDR3 is 15 residues.

The CDR3 region is CASSSPRQGLLADYGYTF. Incomplete CDR3 DNA: TGTGCCAGTAGTTCTCCCCGACAGGGACTCCTAGCTGACTATGGC. The V call is TRBV19, the J call TRBJ1-2, with TRBD1 matching over 7 bases. The read finishes 3 residues shy of the CDR3 end, and the germline J gene is used to complete it. The length of the CDR3 is 18 residues. In germline, CDR1 is LNHDA, CDR2 SQIVND (reference sequence). The V gene end was trimmed by 5 bases and the J gene end by 3 bases; junction bases not matched to a gene: 18.

This clone was seen ten or more times. From the germline J gene comes the end of the CDR3, since the read stops 3 residues before it. V is TRBV20-1 and J is TRBJ1-1; D is possibly TRBD1 (6 bases). CDR1 and CDR2 (germline): DFQATT, SNEGSKA (reference sequence). The V gene lost 3 bases and the J gene lost 2 bases, with 13 bases spanning the gap. The CDR3 consists of 14 residues. Incomplete CDR3 DNA: TGCAGTGCTAGGAAGGGGGGGGTTAACACTGAA. Protein sequence: CSARKGGVNTE. The whole CDR3 sequence reads CSARKGGVNTEAFF.

In its sample, this clone was seen many times. The CDR3 is cut off 3 residues early in the read; its end comes from the germline J gene. The chain joins TRBV6-1 to TRBJ2-4; D remains ambiguous. Germline V gives CDR1 MNHNS, CDR2 SASEGT. Trimming removed 8 bases at V and 0 bases at J, with 11 bases between. The length of the CDR3 is 14 residues. CDR3 DNA (partial): TGTGCCAGCGGTGCCTCACTAGCCAAAAACATT. This gives the protein CASGASLAKNI. The full CDR3 is CASGASLAKNIQYF.

This clone has a count of ten or more. CDR3 loop: CSARDPGRAGTGELFF. The DNA read from the CDR3 is TGCAGTGCTAGAGATCCGGGGAGGGCTGGCACCGGGGAG. V usage is TRBV20-1 and J usage is TRBJ2-2; TRBD2 aligns across 7 bases. The read comes to an end 3 residues before the CDR3 does, leaving the germline J gene to fill in the end. Germline CDR1 DFQATT, CDR2 SNEGSKA (reference sequence). The CDR3 is 16 residues long. V was clipped by 0 bases and J by 4 bases; unmatched bases: 8.

This clone was counted many times. The CDR3 end is not reached by the read, which stops 3 residues before it; the germline J gene fills it in. The V call is TRBV5-1, the J call TRBJ1-1; D is undetermined. CDR1 is SGHRS and CDR2 is YFSETQ in the germline V gene. Trimming shortened V by 1 base and J by 7 bases, and 11 bases separated the two germline ends. The CDR3 extends over 13 amino acids. The chain's CDR3 is CASSLSGYLEAFF. CDR3 bases read: TGCGCCAGCAGCTTGAGCGGATATCTTGAA.

This clone came up many times. Read coverage stops 3 residues before the CDR3 terminus; the germline J gene supplies the remainder. The rearrangement uses TRBV20-1 and TRBJ2-3, with unresolved D. The V gene lost 5 bases and the J gene lost 2 bases, with 11 bases spanning the gap. In germline, CDR1 is DFQATT, CDR2 SNEGSKA (reference sequence). The CDR3 sequence is 13 residues long. The sequenced CDR3 bases are TGCAGTGCTCCCACCTGGGCCACAGATACG. This sequence encodes CSAPTWATDT. The entire CDR3 protein is CSAPTWATDTQYF.

This clone showed up just a few times. The missing CDR3 end, 3 residues past where the read stops, is filled in from the germline J gene. The rearrangement joins TRBV11-1 to TRBJ1-3; D is unresolved. The V gene's germline CDR1 is SGHAT and CDR2 FQDESV (reference sequence). The V end lost 0 bases, the J end lost 4 bases, and 4 bases lay between the germline ends. The CDR3 has 13 amino acids. CDR3 residues: CASSLAGGNTIYF. The sequenced CDR3 bases are TGTGCCAGCAGCTTAGCGGGCGGAAACACC.

Ten or more counts support this clone. Coverage ceases 3 residues before the CDR3 finishes, and the germline J gene fills in the end. The genes are TRBV5-1 and TRBJ2-1; tentative D call: TRBD2 (6 bases). CDR1 is SGHRS and CDR2 is YFSETQ in the germline V gene. This CDR3 has 15 residues. Trimming pared 0 bases from V and 1 base from J, leaving 8 bases between. The CDR3 loop is CASSLALASYNEQFF. CDR3 DNA (partial): TGCGCCAGCAGCTTGGCCCTAGCGTCCTACAATGAG.

This clone has a count of ten or more. Coverage ceases 3 residues before the CDR3 finishes, and the germline J gene fills in the end. The chain uses TRBV6-2 or TRBV6-3 and TRBJ1-1; D is ambiguous. The germline CDR1 and CDR2 sequences are MNHEY and SVGEGT. This CDR3 has 15 residues. V lost 2 bases to trimming and J lost 0 bases, with 10 bases between them. The sequenced part of the CDR3 DNA is TGTGCCAGCAGTTACGGCGGGAACTTGAACACTGAA. Amino acids: CASSYGGNLNTE. The full CDR3 sequence reads CASSYGGNLNTEAFF.

In regard to this clone: The sequence runs out 3 residues before the end of the CDR3; the remainder is reconstructed from the germline J gene. The chain couples TRBV13 to TRBJ2-3, with 7 bases lining up with TRBD2. Germline values: CDR1 PRHDT, CDR2 FYEKMQ (reference sequence). V lost 0 bases, J lost 2 bases, and 5 bases stayed unmatched. The CDR3 runs 16 residues. Here the CDR3 reads CASSLGPAGSTDTQYF. CDR3 DNA (partial): TGTGCCAGCAGCTTAGGTCCAGCGGGGTCCACAGATACG.

For this clone: The CDR3 is cut off 3 residues early in the read; its end comes from the germline J gene. The chain employs TRBV2 and TRBJ2-1, with TRBD1 as a possible D gene (5 bases). This CDR3 region has 15 residues. V was pared by 7 bases and J by 0 bases, with 13 bases between. Germline V gives CDR1 SNHLY, CDR2 FYNNEI. The CDR3: CASKLEDSSYNEQFF. Partial CDR3 DNA: TGTGCCAGCAAATTAGAAGACAGCTCCTACAATGAG. Looking up the rest from reference TRBV2 and TRBJ2-1 gives the full variable domain: EPEVTQTPSHQVTQMGQEVILRCVPISNHLYFYWYRQILGQKVEFLVSFYNNEISEKSEIFDDQFSVERPDGSNFTLKIRSTKLEDSAMYFCASKLEDSSYNEQFFGPGTRLTVL.

This clone was detected many times. With the read ending 3 residues before the CDR3 end, the germline J gene is used to fill in that end. The chain recombines TRBV30 with TRBJ1-6, with D perhaps TRBD1 (5 bases). Germline V gene lookup returns CDR1 GTSNPN and CDR2 SVGIG (reference sequence). The CDR3 runs to 13 residues. Trimming shortened V by 6 bases and J by 7 bases, and 13 bases separated the two germline ends. The CDR3 bases that were read are TGTGCCTGCAATCAGGGAGGCAATTCACCC. It specifies CACNQGGNSP. The complete CDR3 reads CACNQGGNSPLHF.

This clone was counted many times. The missing CDR3 end, 3 residues past where the read stops, is filled in from the germline J gene. This chain joins TRBV19 and TRBJ1-3; 8 bases match TRBD1. Trimming removed 6 bases from V and 0 bases from J; junction bases left unmatched: 7. The CDR3 runs to 16 residues. CDR1 and CDR2 from the germline V gene are LNHDA and SQIVND (reference sequence). The part of the CDR3 DNA that was read is TGTGCCAGTAGACCGGGACAGGCCAACTCTGGAAACACC. It is translated as CASRPGQANSGNT. The CDR3 in full is CASRPGQANSGNTIYF. The entire variable domain, with the rest obtained from reference TRBV19 and TRBJ1-3, is as follows: DGGITQSPKYLFRKEGQNVTLSCEQNLNHDAMYWYRQDPGQGLRLIYYSQIVNDFQKGDIAEGYSVSREKKESFPLTVTSAQKNPTAFYLCASRPGQANSGNTIYFGEGSWLTVV.

This clone has a count of ten or more. Read data end 3 residues before the CDR3 end; the end is taken from the germline J gene. The chain has TRBV30 and TRBJ1-2, with 9 bases matching TRBD1. This CDR3 region has 15 residues. V lost 3 bases to trimming and J lost 2 bases; unmatched junction nucleotides: 7. Germline V lookup: CDR1 GTSNPN, CDR2 SVGIG (reference sequence). The covered CDR3 bases are TGTGCCTGGAGCTTGACAGGGGGTGAAAACTATGGC. This sequence encodes CAWSLTGGENYG. The entire CDR3 sequence reads CAWSLTGGENYGYTF.